This section outlines one TCR beta chain sequence together with its context. These data belong to a study of blood T cell repertoires in COVID-19. Participants' own reports of clinical history determined their cohort assignment. CDR3 length: 14 amino acids. Trimming shortened V by 2 bases and J by 7 bases, and 15 bases separated the two germline ends. The germline gives CDR1 SGHAT, CDR2 FQDESV (reference sequence). Authors' analysis steps: Amplification with reference gene primers provided the estimates of nucleated cell counts. Data came from immunoSEQ multiplex PCR; TCRdb stores just in-frame clones and leaves some out. That table furnishes V, J and clone size, whereas the DNA furnished D and trimming. Among more than 300,000 clones listed, more than 70% were seen once.

The TCR comes from a woman younger than 30 who had recovered from COVID-19. Source material: PBMCs or T cells enriched from blood (not recorded which). This chain joins TRBV11-1 and TRBJ2-7; D call uncertain. The CDR3 protein is CASSLPSNLGEQYF. The CDR3 DNA reads as TGTGCCAGCAGCTTACCGAGTAACCTCGGTGAGCAGTACTTC.